This T cell receptor beta chain was captured by sequencing in a study of shared clonotypes between healthy human individuals. Only in-frame clones appear in the TCRdb table, and some are missing; sequencing was by immunoSEQ multiplex PCR. The table includes 450,000 to 500,000 clones, over 60% detected once. Turning to this clone: Its antigen remains unidentified.

The germline gives CDR1 SGHNT, CDR2 YYREEE (reference sequence). The CDR3 sequence is 16 residues long. With V trimmed by 4 bases and J by 4 bases, 10 bases remained unmatched. Study-wide results and caveats: The authors sampled blood alone, and tissue repertoires likely differ.

This clonotype was sampled from a woman aged 40 to 50 in good health. Some clones in this sample may be carry-over from other donors' samples. Sequenced input: PBMCs. The V gene is TRBV5-4, the J gene TRBJ2-2; 7 positions agree with TRBD1. CDR3 nucleotide sequence: TGTGCCAGCAGCCTCCCGGGACAGCGAACCACCGGGGAGCTGTTTTTT. Translation: CASSLPGQRTTGELFF.